This TCR beta chain is from a study of T cells in Graves' hyperthyroidism and ophthalmopathy (dated by TCRdb to the late 2010s). Concerning the study at large: Peripheral blood was collected at initial diagnosis, before any treatment. TCR V-J signatures able to tell the groups apart were searched for in a discovery cohort of around 95 patients, of whom more than 40 had Graves' ophthalmopathy and around 57 had stable Graves' hyperthyroidism. An independent validation cohort of 18 to 20 hyperthyroidism patients and 17 patients who later progressed to ophthalmopathy tested prospective prediction of ophthalmopathy. The roughly 91 discovery patients were randomly divided into training and test sets at a 7:3 ratio. In roughly six Graves' hyperthyroidism patients, the study also compared T-cell repertoires from thyroid tissue with T-cell repertoires from blood. After blood sampling, hyperthyroidism patients were treated with methimazole at a starting dose of 30 mg daily, and ophthalmopathy patients were treated with high-dose intravenous methylprednisolone. TCR Vbeta CDR3 sequencing of 135 peripheral blood samples (roughly 41 ophthalmopathy, roughly 74 hyperthyroidism and roughly 17 progressor patients) is reported in the paper. Broader findings and caveats from the paper: A 13 V-J signature model separated ophthalmopathy from stable hyperthyroidism, with over 85% sensitivity and roughly 81% specificity in cross-validation and 80%/75% in testing. Sample size was not statistically predetermined, and investigators were not blinded to group allocation. In validation, the model predicted progression to ophthalmopathy with approximately 69% sensitivity and less than 80% specificity, a median of about 6 months before onset. Most expanded thyroid clonotypes (frequency above 0.001) were also found in blood, which suggests that blood repertoires may mirror thyroid immune responses.

TCR beta CDR3 regions were amplified from RNA transcripts. The TCR CDR3 was subjected to a first round of RT-PCR using the HTBI primer set and the Qiagen OneStep RT-PCR kit. Libraries were constructed in a second round of multiplex PCR, after which size selection and purification were performed. The libraries were sequenced on an Illumina HiSeq2000 using paired-end 100 bp reads. The study's own analysis went as follows. SOAPnuke was used to process the raw data, throwing out any read that contained adapters or uncalled bases, had a mean Phred below 15, or lacked an exact constant-primer or identifier match. High-quality paired reads were merged with COPE v1.2.5, and unique nucleotide sequences were defined as clonotypes. Clonotypes were aligned to IMGT TRBV, TRBD and TRBJ reference segments using MiTCR v1.1. Only V-J combinations with frequency above 0.0001, covering roughly 99% of repertoires, were analysed. A TCS score was defined as the ratio of F50 (clonal expansion) to E x V (chaos), with BLOSUM62-based TCRdist applied between CDR3 peptides within each V-J. Welch's t-statistics and random forest reduced fewer than 550 V-J features to 13, which were used in a naive Bayes classifier (R e1071). TCRdb reran the public reads through fastp at Q25 and MiXCR, keeping productive beta chains. Here each entry gathers all rows of one CDR3 protein and keeps the most common genes and DNA. These V and J calls derive from TCRdb rather than the authors' analysis. Here the sample has approximately 330,000 distinct CDR3 sequences; roughly an eighth occur a single time. The ten largest account for almost 35% of the sample.

This clonotype has at least ten counts. The specificity of this receptor is unknown. Qualities for individual bases were not recorded, and no much larger clone is one base off. Via the germline V gene, CDR1 is SNHLY and CDR2 FYNNEI. Between the V and J ends, shortened by 5 bases and 4 bases respectively, the junction contains 14 bases. The CDR3 starts with the cysteine, ends with the phenylalanine, and has 14 residues. The retained sequence is limited to the CDR3, 42 bases, with the frame set at the first base. In the ophthalmopathy patients, disease was moderately to severely active, with a Clinical Activity Score of 3 or more, a NOSPECS grade of 4 or more, and a duration of less than 3 months. Patients with uncontrolled infections, other autoimmune diseases, pregnancy or lactation were excluded. Diagnoses were established on the basis of clinical symptoms, serum thyroxine and TRAb, thyroid ultrasound, and orbital computed tomography. PBMCs were separated from 7.5 to 10 ml of fresh peripheral blood using Ficoll-Paque density gradient centrifugation. Trizol reagent was used to extract total RNA, and RNA quality was then checked on an Agilent 2100 Bioanalyzer.

The clonotype was recovered from a woman between 40 and 50 years old with Graves' ophthalmopathy. Sequenced material: blood. The chain is made from TRBV2 and TRBJ1-2; possibly the D gene is TRBD1, per 5 matching bases. The DNA reads TGTGCCAGCAGTCGGGGGGTACCACCCTATGGCTACACCTTC. It codes for CASSRGVPPYGYTF.